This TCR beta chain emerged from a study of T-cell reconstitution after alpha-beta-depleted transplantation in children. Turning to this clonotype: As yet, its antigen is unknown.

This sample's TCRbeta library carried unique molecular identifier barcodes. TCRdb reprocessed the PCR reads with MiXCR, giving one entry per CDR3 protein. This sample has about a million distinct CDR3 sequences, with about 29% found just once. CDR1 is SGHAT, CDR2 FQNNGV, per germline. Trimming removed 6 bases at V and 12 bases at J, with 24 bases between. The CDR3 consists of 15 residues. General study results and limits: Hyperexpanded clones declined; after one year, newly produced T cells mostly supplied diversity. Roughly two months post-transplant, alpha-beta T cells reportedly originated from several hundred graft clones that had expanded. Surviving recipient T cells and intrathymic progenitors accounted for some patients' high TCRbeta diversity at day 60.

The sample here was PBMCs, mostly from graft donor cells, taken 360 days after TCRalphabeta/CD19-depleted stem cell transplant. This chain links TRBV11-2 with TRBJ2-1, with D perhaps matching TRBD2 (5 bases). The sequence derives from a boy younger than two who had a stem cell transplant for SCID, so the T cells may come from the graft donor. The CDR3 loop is CASRYSPTTSTTQFF. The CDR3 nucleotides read TGTGCCAGCAGGTACTCCCCGACTACATCAACTACGCAGTTCTTC.